Below are 4 T cell receptor beta chains sequenced from a single sample in a study of blood T cell repertoires in COVID-19. The table came from immunoSEQ multiplex PCR; TCRdb's copy has only in-frame clones and leaves some out. Among a few hundred thousand clones listed, approximately 90% were seen once. Sequencing input: PBMCs or T cells enriched from blood (not recorded which). All receptors derive from a woman between 18 and 29 years old who had recovered from COVID-19.

The rearrangement joins TRBV3-1 (or the pseudogene TRBV3-2) to TRBJ1-3; 12 bases are shared with TRBD1. This CDR3 is 17 amino acids long. Germline values: CDR1 LGHDT, CDR2 YNNKEL (reference sequence). The ends lost 3 bases at V and 0 bases at J; junction bases unmatched: 3. CDR3 sequence (DNA): TGTGCCAGCAGCCAGCGGGACAGGGGGCGCTCTGGAAACACCATATATTTT. Protein product: CASSQRDRGRSGNTIYF.

This chain uses TRBV4-1 with TRBJ1-5; tentative D call: TRBD1 (5 bases). From germline, CDR1 is MGHRA and CDR2 YSYEKL. Between the trimmed V and J ends, which lost 0 bases and 5 bases, there was a span of 11 bases. This CDR3 is built from 15 residues. CDR3 protein: CASSQDGGEHQPQHF. CDR3 coding DNA: TGCGCCAGCAGCCAAGATGGAGGGGAGCATCAGCCCCAGCATTTT.

In its sample, this clone was seen once. The CDR3 DNA follows: TGTGCCAGCAGCTTAGTAGCGGGGTACTACGAGCAGTACTTC. It translates to CASSLVAGYYEQYF. The J gene is TRBJ2-7, the V gene TRBV7-2; 8 positions match TRBD2. The germline V gene has CDR1 SGHTA and CDR2 FQGNSA. The CDR3 totals 14 residues. V trimming: 1 base; J trimming: 3 bases; junction bases outside the gene matches: 2.

The chain links TRBV10-2 to TRBJ1-2; tentatively, D is TRBD1 (6 bases). The V gene's germline CDR1 is WSHSY and CDR2 SAAADI. The CDR3 extends over 15 amino acids. V shed 4 bases and J shed 6 bases, with 18 bases lying between them. CDR3 coding DNA: TGCGCCAGCAGTGGAAGAGGGGCAGGGGAGAATGGCTACACCTTC. Amino acids: CASSGRGAGENGYTF.